The clone carrying this TCR beta chain was seen more than once but under ten times. 13 Jbeta primers and 60 Vbeta primers were used for the PCR. The data were produced by immunoSEQ multiplex PCR, yet TCRdb's version contains in-frame clones alone and is incomplete. The sample includes under 120,000 clones, around 60% of them seen just once. The data derive from a study of cytomegalovirus exposure and HLA in healthy donors. This CDR3 contains 15 residues. Trimming pared 5 bases from V and 0 bases from J, leaving 12 bases between. Germline V gene sequence: CDR1 WNHNN, CDR2 SYGVQD (reference sequence). Sequenced sample: PBMCs. The genes are TRBV10-1 and TRBJ2-3; D perhaps matches TRBD1 (6 bases). The receptor was derived from a man between 25 and 39 years old in good health and CMV-seropositive. CDR3 in DNA: TGCGCCAGCAGTCACCTGGGACAAAGCACAGATACGCAGTATTTT. Its translation: CASSHLGQSTDTQYF.